The 22 T cell receptor beta chains reported below all come from one sample, sequenced in a study of EBV T-cell therapy then PD-1 blockade in nasopharyngeal carcinoma. Profiled with immunoSEQ multiplex PCR; TCRdb holds only in-frame clones, not every one. The table records under 20,000 clones, roughly 83% of them present only once. Treatment meaning: AdE1-LMPpoly-expanded autologous EBV-specific T-cell therapy followed by anti-PD-1 nivolumab. These receptors have no known antigen. Sequenced material: CD8+ T cells from blood, taken around day 30 from a patient whose treatment included autologous EBV-specific T cells and nivolumab. The source is a man in his forties with nasopharyngeal carcinoma.

This chain links TRBV10-2 with TRBJ1-2; the D gene is possibly TRBD1 (5 bases). Trimming left V 5 bases short and J 7 bases short, with 23 bases between. The length of the CDR3 is 16 residues. Germline assignment: CDR1 WSHSY and CDR2 SAAADI. CDR3 sequence reads: CASSQADARGVGGYTF. DNA for the CDR3: TGCGCCAGCAGTCAGGCCGACGCCCGGGGGGTCGGTGGCTACACCTTC.

V and J are TRBV6-2 or TRBV6-3 and TRBJ2-7, with D possibly being TRBD1 (6 bases). This CDR3 region has 14 residues. V shed 5 bases and J shed 3 bases, with 14 bases lying between them. Germline assignment: CDR1 MNHEY and CDR2 SVGEGT. This CDR3 reads CASSRPGHHYEQYF. In DNA, the CDR3 is TGTGCCAGCAGTCGACCGGGACACCACTACGAGCAGTACTTC.

This chain joins TRBV7-3 and TRBJ2-2; 9 positions match TRBD1. The trim removed 2 bases at V and 5 bases at J, leaving 6 bases unmatched. CDR3 size: 16 residues. CDR1 and CDR2 from the germline V gene are SGHTA and FQGTGA. CDR3 residues: CASSLLRTGATGELFF. The CDR3 bases are TGTGCCAGCAGCTTATTAAGGACAGGGGCGACCGGGGAGCTGTTTTTT.

In its sample, this clone was seen once. The chain couples TRBV12-3 or TRBV12-4 to TRBJ1-1, with a tentative D call TRBD1 (5 bases). Trimming took 4 bases from V and 8 from J, leaving 11 bases between them. This CDR3 has 12 residues. The DNA of the CDR3 is TGTGCCAGCAGTTACGACAGTATCGAAGCTTTCTTT. This codes for CASSYDSIEAFF.

This clone was counted once. This CDR3 reads CASSLSNPTGIYGYTF. DNA of the CDR3: TGTGCCAGCAGTTTATCGAATCCGACAGGGATCTATGGCTACACCTTC. The chain is built from TRBV27 and TRBJ1-2, with 7 bases identical to TRBD1. This CDR3 region has 16 residues. V lost 0 bases and J lost 4; bases outside the gene matches: 8. CDR1 is MNHEY, CDR2 SMNVEV, per germline (reference sequence).

The chain joins TRBV7-8 to TRBJ2-7; D uncertain. The CDR3 sequence is 14 residues long. CDR1 and CDR2 (germline): SGHVS, FQNEAQ. Trimming took 1 base from V and 0 from J, leaving 7 bases between them. The CDR3 reads CASSLVLLSYEQYF. The CDR3 DNA sequence: TGTGCCAGCAGCTTAGTACTACTCTCCTACGAGCAGTACTTC.

The chain carries TRBV12-2 and TRBJ1-2; TRBD1 is taken as the D call from the table, unchecked against the DNA. TRBV12-2 is shown as a pseudogene. The CDR3 is 14 residues long. The CDR3 sequence: CASRSWTGPYGYTF. Written as DNA, the CDR3 is TGTGCAAGTCGCTCCTGGACAGGACCCTATGGCTACACCTTC.

J is TRBJ2-7 and V is TRBV11-1; D remains ambiguous. Looked up from germline, CDR1 is SGHAT and CDR2 is FQDESV (reference sequence). V lost 2 bases, J lost 5 bases, and 7 bases lay in between. CDR3 length: 12 residues. CDR3 sequence reads: CASSLTVHEQYF. DNA of the CDR3: TGTGCCAGCAGCTTAACGGTTCACGAGCAGTACTTC.

J is TRBJ2-7 and V is TRBV5-5; TRBD2 matches at 7 bases. Germline CDR1 reads SGHKS; CDR2 reads YYEKEE (reference sequence). The CDR3 has 14 amino acids. V lost 4 bases to trimming and J lost 6 bases; unmatched junction nucleotides: 10. CDR3: CASSRDYTLAEQYF. The DNA for the CDR3 is TGTGCCAGCAGCCGGGACTACACCTTAGCCGAGCAGTACTTC.

The chain combines TRBV24-1 with TRBJ1-2; D is uncertain. The CDR3 length is 12 residues. The V end was cut by 1 base, the J end by 8 bases, with 7 bases between. Per germline, CDR1 KGHDR and CDR2 SFDVKD. In DNA, the CDR3 is TGTGCCACCAGTGATTTAAGGTCGGGCTACACCTTC. This translates into CATSDLRSGYTF.

The chain links TRBV2 to TRBJ2-1, with D possibly matching TRBD1 (6 bases). Germline CDR1 reads SNHLY; CDR2 reads FYNNEI. The V gene lost 4 bases and the J gene lost 8 bases, with 15 bases spanning the gap. There are 14 residues in the CDR3. In DNA form, the CDR3 reads TGTGCCAGCAGTGTTGGGACACCGGATGATGAGCAGTTCTTC. It yields the protein CASSVGTPDDEQFF.

V usage is TRBV6-6 and J usage is TRBJ2-1; 13 nucleotides align to TRBD2. The V segment lost 5 bases and the J segment 8 bases; nucleotides outside the gene matches: 9. Germline CDR1 and CDR2: MNHNY and SVGAGI (reference sequence). The CDR3 has 16 residues. This CDR3 is CASSRTRLAGGYEQFF. The CDR3 nucleotides read TGTGCCAGCAGTCGCACAAGACTAGCGGGGGGATATGAGCAGTTCTTC.

This clone was picked up one time. The chain links TRBV2 to TRBJ1-1; D call uncertain. The germline V gene encodes CDR1 SNHLY and CDR2 FYNNEI. V lost 9 bases, J lost 8 bases, and 13 bases lay in between. The CDR3 covers 11 residues. The CDR3 loop is CASPGRLEAFF. As DNA, the CDR3 is TGTGCCAGTCCAGGACGTTTAGAAGCTTTCTTT.

This chain links TRBV7-6 with TRBJ1-2, with D possibly being TRBD1 (6 bases). The germline gives CDR1 SGHVS, CDR2 FNYEAQ. Trimming shortened V by 6 bases and J by 1 base, and 18 bases separated the two germline ends. CDR3 length equals 16 residues. CDR3 sequence: CASSNSGGHLNYGYTF. For the CDR3, the DNA is TGTGCCAGCAGTAACTCTGGGGGGCACCTTAACTATGGCTACACCTTC.

The rearrangement links TRBV2 to TRBJ1-5; possibly TRBD1 for D (5 bases). The germline V gene encodes CDR1 SNHLY and CDR2 FYNNEI. The CDR3 is made up of 14 amino acids. The V end lost 8 bases, the J end lost 4 bases, and 15 bases lay between the germline ends. The CDR3 here is CASELGQLNQPQHF. The CDR3, as DNA: TGTGCCAGCGAATTGGGGCAGTTAAATCAGCCCCAGCATTTT. The whole variable domain, filled in from reference TRBV2 and TRBJ1-5, reads EPEVTQTPSHQVTQMGQEVILRCVPISNHLYFYWYRQILGQKVEFLVSFYNNEISEKSEIFDDQFSVERPDGSNFTLKIRSTKLEDSAMYFCASELGQLNQPQHFGDGTRLSIL.

The chain links TRBV5-1 to TRBJ2-5, with D unclear. The germline V gene has CDR1 SGHRS and CDR2 YFSETQ. This CDR3 is 14 amino acids long. With 4 bases removed from V and 3 bases from J, the gap between germline ends came to 13 bases. For the CDR3, the DNA is TGCGCCAGCAGCCCTCCCAGGAGAGAAGAGACCCAGTACTTC. It codes for CASSPPRREETQYF.

This clone was found once. The chain links TRBV6-5 to TRBJ1-6; D might be TRBD1 (5 bases). V was clipped by 5 bases and J by 3 bases, with 8 bases between them. The germline V gene has CDR1 MNHEY and CDR2 SVGAGI. CDR3 length: 14 amino acids. The CDR3 region is CASSLDSYNSPLHF. CDR3 DNA sequence: TGTGCCAGCAGTCTCGACAGCTATAATTCACCCCTCCACTTT.

V gene TRBV20-1 combines with J gene TRBJ1-3; D ambiguous. The CDR3 totals 12 residues. The V and J ends lost 3 bases and 3 bases respectively, with 6 bases between them. Germline-derived CDR1 and CDR2 are DFQATT and SNEGSKA (reference sequence). CDR3 DNA: TGCAGTGCTAGTATCTTTGGAAACACCATATATTTT. Residues: CSASIFGNTIYF.

This rearrangement joins TRBV18 to TRBJ2-3; the D is unclear. The CDR3 spans 15 residues. Germline CDR1 is KGHSH and CDR2 is LQKENI. The V end was cut by 1 base, the J end by 3 bases, with 11 bases between. Written as DNA, the CDR3 is TGTGCCAGCTCACCACAAGACTCTGGGACAGATACGCAGTATTTT. It encodes CASSPQDSGTDTQYF.

The chain carries TRBV29-1 and TRBJ2-7, with D hard to call. The CDR3 is made up of 14 amino acids. The V end was cut by 2 bases, the J end by 6 bases, with 17 bases between. CDR1 and CDR2 (germline): SQVTM, ANQGSEA. The CDR3 protein is CSVENGDLTSEQYF. DNA of the CDR3: TGCAGCGTTGAAAACGGTGATTTGACATCCGAGCAGTACTTC.

This rearrangement joins TRBV13 to TRBJ2-1, with a possible D match to TRBD2 (5 bases). Trimming took off 1 base at V and 10 bases at J, with 8 bases between the two ends. The CDR3 totals 12 residues. Germline CDR1 reads PRHDT; CDR2 reads FYEKMQ (reference sequence). CDR3 region: CASSLDGGEQFF. DNA for the CDR3: TGTGCCAGCAGCTTAGATGGAGGCGAGCAGTTCTTC. Combining the CDR3 with reference TRBV13 and TRBJ2-1 gives the whole variable domain AAGVIQSPRHLIKEKRETATLKCYPIPRHDTVYWYQQGPGQDPQFLISFYEKMQSDKGSIPDRFSAQQFSDYHSELNMSSLELGDSALYFCASSLDGGEQFFGPGTRLTVL.

The gene calls are TRBV7-2 and TRBJ1-6, with TRBD1 matching 8 bases. This CDR3 comprises 16 residues. V lost 1 base and J lost 4; bases outside the gene matches: 3. The germline V gene has CDR1 SGHTA and CDR2 FQGNSA. The CDR3 nucleotides are TGTGCCAGCAGCTTAGACCAGGGGGCATATAATTCACCCCTCCACTTT. Its translation: CASSLDQGAYNSPLHF.